This is a list of T cell receptor beta chains from one sample in a study of T cells after yellow fever vaccination. TCRdb reprocessed the 5' RACE reads via MiXCR and lists one record per CDR3 protein. The profile covers roughly 160,000 distinct CDR3 sequences, with approximately 6.7% appearing a single time and more than 2.5% taken by the ten largest. The sample was CD4+ T cells sorted from PBMCs, taken less than 6 days after the first yellow fever vaccination. All receptors derive from a man aged 18 to 29 who received the YFV17D yellow fever vaccine. Both conserved end residues are part of each CDR3. The D gene is left open where the match is weak. Size is stated for part of the rows, as once, few or many counts, or as a class when the clone is expanded.

>many|TRBJ2-1|.|TRBV6-1
TGTGCCAGCAGTGAACGAGGGGATGAGCAGTTCTTC
CASSERGDEQFF
>.|TRBJ1-1|.|TRBV6-1
TGTGCCAGCAGTGGGTTAGGGATGAACACTGAAGCTTTCTTT
CASSGLGMNTEAFF
>few|TRBJ1-5|.|TRBV6-5
TGTGCCAGCAGGGGAAGTGTCAGTCAGCCCCAGCATTTT
CASRGSVSQPQHF
>.|TRBJ1-1|TRBD1|TRBV11-1
TGTGCCAGCAGCATCTTGGAGGGGGCTACTGAAGCTTTCTTT
CASSILEGATEAFF
>few|TRBJ2-3|TRBD1|TRBV5-4
TGTGCCAGCAGCTTGGACGACAGGGGGCTATATTTT
CASSLDDRGLYF
>few|TRBJ2-7|.|TRBV6-5
TGTGCCAGCAGTTACCGGGGCAGCAAACCCTACGAGCAGTACTTC
CASSYRGSKPYEQYF
>many|TRBJ2-1|TRBD2|TRBV7-8
TGTGCCAGCAGCATTCTTCGCGGGGGGTATATCAATGAGCAGTTCTTC
CASSILRGGYINEQFF
>.|TRBJ2-3|TRBD2|TRBV5-1
TGCGCCAGCAGCCGTGCTCCGGGGGGGGCTAGCACAGATACGCAGTATTTT
CASSRAPGGASTDTQYF
>many|TRBJ2-1|TRBD2|TRBV7-2
TGTGCCAGCAGCCCCCCCGGGGGGCTAGCGGGCTACAATGAGCAGTTCTTC
CASSPPGGLAGYNEQFF
>many|TRBJ1-6|.|TRBV7-9
TGTGCCAGCAGCACCGTGTTGGGCGATTCACCCCTCCACTTT
CASSTVLGDSPLHF
>few|TRBJ2-7|.|TRBV5-4
TGTGCCAGCAGCTTGGATAGGAGCACCTACGAGCAGTACTTC
CASSLDRSTYEQYF
>many|TRBJ2-1|.|TRBV15
TGTGCCACCAGCAGAGATACGGGGGAGAACAATGAGCAGTTCTTC
CATSRDTGENNEQFF
>many|TRBJ2-1|.|TRBV6-1
TGTGCCAGCAGTGTTCTAGGTGGGTCCTACAATGAGCAGTTCTTC
CASSVLGGSYNEQFF
>.|TRBJ2-5|.|TRBV18
TGTGCCAGCTCACCACCGGGGGCCCAAGAGACCCAGTACTTC
CASSPPGAQETQYF
>many|TRBJ1-1|.|TRBV7-2
TGTGCCAGCAGCCTTACAGGGAGTTGGTCTTTCTTT
CASSLTGSWSFF
>many|TRBJ2-1|.|TRBV5-1
TGCGCCAGCAGCCCCCGGGGGGCCACCTACAATGAGCAGTTCTTC
CASSPRGATYNEQFF
>many|TRBJ2-1|.|TRBV5-6
TGTGCCAGCAGCTTTACAGAGAGCTCCTACAATGAGCAGTTCTTC
CASSFTESSYNEQFF
>.|TRBJ2-7|.|TRBV7-2
TGTGCCAGCAGCTTCGGCCCGACAGATTACGAGCAGTACTTC
CASSFGPTDYEQYF
>many|TRBJ2-3|TRBD2|TRBV4-1
TGCGCCAGCAGCCAAGTAGCCCTAGCGGGGTTCCCCGCGGTCCCAGATACGCAGTATTTT
CASSQVALAGFPAVPDTQYF
>many|TRBJ1-2|.|TRBV6-5
TGTGCCAGCAGTTACGGAGCCGAGTATGGCTACACCTTC
CASSYGAEYGYTF
>.|TRBJ1-2|.|TRBV6-2/TRBV6-3
TGTGCCAGCAGTAGGGGATACCAGGGCTACACCTTC
CASSRGYQGYTF
>few|TRBJ1-5|TRBD1|TRBV7-9
TGTGCCAGCAGCCCGACAGGGGTGGATCAGCCCCAGCATTTT
CASSPTGVDQPQHF
>.|TRBJ1-6|.|TRBV4-3
TGCGCCAGCAGCACCTACCCCCCGGGAAAGTATAATTCACCCCTCCACTTT
CASSTYPPGKYNSPLHF
>many|TRBJ1-1|TRBD1|TRBV19
TGTGCCAGTAGTATGGGACCTTGGGGACAGGGGGCTGCTTTCTTT
CASSMGPWGQGAAFF
>many|TRBJ2-6|.|TRBV19
TGTGCCAGTAGTATACTTGGGGACTCCAGCTCTGGGGCCAACGTCCTGACTTTC
CASSILGDSSSGANVLTF
>.|TRBJ1-4|.|TRBV5-1
TGCGCCAGCAGCCCTGGGACCGCAACTAATGAAAAACTGTTTTTT
CASSPGTATNEKLFF
>many|TRBJ2-5|.|TRBV7-9
TGTGCCAGCAGAAAGACAGGACCCCAAGAGACCCAGTACTTC
CASRKTGPQETQYF
>few|TRBJ2-1|.|TRBV11-2
TGTGCCAGCAGCTTAGATAGAACTAGCAATGAGCAGTTCTTC
CASSLDRTSNEQFF
>many|TRBJ2-5|.|TRBV3-1
TGTGCCAGCAGCCAAGATTCGGTAAAAGAGACCCAGTACTTC
CASSQDSVKETQYF
>many|TRBJ1-1|TRBD1|TRBV12-3/TRBV12-4
TGTGCCAGCAGTTCGGGACAGGGGGTCACTGAAGCTTTCTTT
CASSSGQGVTEAFF
>.|TRBJ2-3|.|TRBV11-2
TGTGCCAGCAGCTTCTTCGCGACAGATACGCAGTATTTT
CASSFFATDTQYF
>few|TRBJ1-1|.|TRBV29-1
TGCAGCGCACTGGGCGCCACGGGCACTGAAGCTTTCTTT
CSALGATGTEAFF
>.|TRBJ2-5|TRBD1|TRBV5-1
TGCGCCAGCAGCTTGGTGCCAGGGGGCGACGAGACCCAGTACTTC
CASSLVPGGDETQYF
>many|TRBJ2-4|TRBD2|TRBV20-1
TGCAGTGCTAGAGTAATAGCGGGGGGGCCTACCAAAAACATTCAGTACTTC
CSARVIAGGPTKNIQYF
>few|TRBJ2-3|.|TRBV7-2
TGTGCCAGCAGCTTAGGTCCCATCGGCCCCACAGATACGCAGTATTTT
CASSLGPIGPTDTQYF
>many|TRBJ2-5|.|TRBV12-3/TRBV12-4
TGTGCCAGCAGTTTGACGGACCGTCAAGAGACCCAGTACTTC
CASSLTDRQETQYF
>few|TRBJ2-5|.|TRBV5-1
TGCGCCAGCAGGCCCGGGACCCCTCGCAAAGAGACCCAGTACTTC
CASRPGTPRKETQYF
>many|TRBJ2-1|.|TRBV7-2
TGTGCCAGCAGCTTAGCTTTACTGCTGTACAATGAGCAGTTCTTC
CASSLALLLYNEQFF
>many|TRBJ1-1|.|TRBV4-1
TGCGCCAGCAGCCAAGATCCGACGGACACTGAAGCTTTCTTT
CASSQDPTDTEAFF
>few|TRBJ1-4|.|TRBV5-4
TGTGCCAGCAGCTTGGGACCCACTCCGAATGAAAAACTGTTTTTT
CASSLGPTPNEKLFF
>many|TRBJ2-2|.|TRBV7-9
TGTGCCAGCAGCCGGGGGGAGCTGTTTTTT
CASSRGELFF
>.|TRBJ2-6|TRBD1|TRBV12-3/TRBV12-4
TGTGCCAGCAGCATGGGACAGGGGCAGCTCGGGGCCAACGTCCTGACTTTC
CASSMGQGQLGANVLTF
>.|TRBJ2-1|TRBD2|TRBV4-3
TGCGCCAGCAGCCAAGATCCCAGCGGGGGGGGTAAGGGGGAGCAGTTCTTC
CASSQDPSGGGKGEQFF
>few|TRBJ1-2|.|TRBV20-1
TGCAGTGCCGCGACAGCTGGTTATGGCTACACCTTC
CSAATAGYGYTF
>many|TRBJ2-1|.|TRBV15
TGTGCCACCAGCAGAGCTGCGTCAGTCGATGAGCAGTTCTTC
CATSRAASVDEQFF
>.|TRBJ2-1|.|TRBV9
TGTGCCAGCAGCGTAGCGGGGCGAGTCAACTTTTACTCCTACAATGAGCAGTTCTTC
CASSVAGRVNFYSYNEQFF